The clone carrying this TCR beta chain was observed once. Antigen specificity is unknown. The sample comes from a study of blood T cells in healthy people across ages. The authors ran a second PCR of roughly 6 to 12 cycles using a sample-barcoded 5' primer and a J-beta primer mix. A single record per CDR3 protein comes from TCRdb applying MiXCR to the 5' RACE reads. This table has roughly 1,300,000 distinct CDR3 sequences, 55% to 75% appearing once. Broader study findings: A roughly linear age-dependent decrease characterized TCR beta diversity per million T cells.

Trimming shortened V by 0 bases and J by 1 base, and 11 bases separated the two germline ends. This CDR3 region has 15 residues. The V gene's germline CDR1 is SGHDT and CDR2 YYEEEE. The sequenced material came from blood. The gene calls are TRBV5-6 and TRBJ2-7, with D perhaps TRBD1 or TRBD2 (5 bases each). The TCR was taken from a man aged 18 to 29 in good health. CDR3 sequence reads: CASSLGRDGSYEQYF. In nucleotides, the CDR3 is TGTGCCAGCAGCTTGGGTAGGGACGGGTCCTACGAGCAGTACTTC. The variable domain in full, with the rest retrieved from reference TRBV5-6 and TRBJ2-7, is DAGVTQSPTHLIKTRGQQVTLRCSPKSGHDTVSWYQQALGQGPQFIFQYYEEEERQRGNFPDRFSGHQFPNYSSELNVNALLLGDSALYLCASSLGRDGSYEQYFGPGTRLTVT.